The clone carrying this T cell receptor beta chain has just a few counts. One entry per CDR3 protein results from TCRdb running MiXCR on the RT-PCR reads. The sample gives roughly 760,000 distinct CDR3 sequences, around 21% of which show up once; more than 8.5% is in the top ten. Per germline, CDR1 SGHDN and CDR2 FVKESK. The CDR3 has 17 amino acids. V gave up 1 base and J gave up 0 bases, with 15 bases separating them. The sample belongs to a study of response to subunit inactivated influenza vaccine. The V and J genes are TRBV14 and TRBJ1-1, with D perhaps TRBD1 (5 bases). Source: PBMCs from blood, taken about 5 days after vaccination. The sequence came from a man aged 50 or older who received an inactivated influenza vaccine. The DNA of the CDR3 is TGTGCCAGCAGCCAAGTTAGTTGGGACCGATTGAACACTGAAGCTTTCTTT. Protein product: CASSQVSWDRLNTEAFF. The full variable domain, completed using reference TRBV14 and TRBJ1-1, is EAGVTQFPSHSVIEKGQTVTLRCDPISGHDNLYWYRRVMGKEIKFLLHFVKESKQDESGMPNNRFLAERTGGTYSTLKVQPAELEDSGVYFCASSQVSWDRLNTEAFFGQGTRLTVV.